The rows below give T cell receptor beta chains drawn from one sample of a study of type 1 and type 2 diabetes patients. In TCRdb, the multiplex PCR reads were re-called with MiXCR into one record per CDR3 protein. The sample has 280,000 or so distinct CDR3 sequences; around 50% are singletons. The specimen sequenced was peripheral blood mononuclear cells (PBMCs). The receptors originated from a young man with type 2 diabetes. Both conserved end residues are part of each CDR3. The D gene is left open where the match is weak. For some rows the clone size is stated as once, few or many, or as a class when expanded; others skip it.

CDR3nt | CDR3aa | d_gene | abundance | j_gene | v_gene
TGTGCCAGCAGTGAACCGACAGGGATTCGCTATGGCTACACCTTC | CASSEPTGIRYGYTF | TRBD1 | NA | TRBJ1-2 | TRBV7-9
TGTGCCATCAGTGGATCGCAGGGGTACTACGAGCAGTTCTTC | CAISGSQGYYEQFF | NA | NA | TRBJ2-1 | TRBV10-3
TGCAGTGCTAGATTTACGGGAGCGGTTTCGGACACCGGGGAGCTGTTTTTT | CSARFTGAVSDTGELFF | NA | NA | TRBJ2-2 | TRBV20-1
TGTGCCAGCAGCTTGGACAGGGGGTGGGAGACCCAGTACTTC | CASSLDRGWETQYF | TRBD1 | NA | TRBJ2-5 | TRBV7-2
TGTGCCAGCAGTTTGAGGAGTCAAGAGACCCAGTACTTC | CASSLRSQETQYF | NA | few | TRBJ2-5 | TRBV28
TGCGCCAGCAGTATTACTAGCGGGGGTCAAGAGACCCAGTACTTC | CASSITSGGQETQYF | TRBD2 | few | TRBJ2-5 | TRBV10-2
TGTGCCAGCAGTTTCAATACCGGGACAGGGGGCGCGAACACTGAAGCTTTCTTT | CASSFNTGTGGANTEAFF | TRBD1 | NA | TRBJ1-1 | TRBV28
TGCGCCAGCAGTGCAGGCCGTTACACAGATACGCAGTATTTT | CASSAGRYTDTQYF | NA | NA | TRBJ2-3 | TRBV10-1
TGTGCCAGCAGTGAGGAGGACACTGAAGCTTTCTTT | CASSEEDTEAFF | NA | many | TRBJ1-1 | TRBV25-1
TGTGCCAGCTCACCTCAAGGGGAAGGAACGGCGCAGTATTTT | CASSPQGEGTAQYF | NA | once | TRBJ2-3 | TRBV18
TGTGCCAGCAGTGAACGGCCACTAGCGGGTGGTTACAATGAGCAGTTCTTC | CASSERPLAGGYNEQFF | TRBD2 | NA | TRBJ2-1 | TRBV6-1
TGTGCCAGCAGTCACTATACCGGGACAGGGGACGAGCAGTACTTC | CASSHYTGTGDEQYF | TRBD1 | NA | TRBJ2-7 | TRBV6-5
TGTGCCAGCAGTGCTCTGGTTGGTGTCGAGCAGTACTTC | CASSALVGVEQYF | NA | NA | TRBJ2-7 | TRBV2
TGTGCCAGCAGCCTAAACCGGGACATGTACACTGAAGCTTTCTTT | CASSLNRDMYTEAFF | NA | NA | TRBJ1-1 | TRBV14